These T cell receptor beta chains were read from a single sample in a study of blood T cell repertoires in COVID-19. Repertoires were generated with immunoSEQ multiplex PCR, while TCRdb's copy carries only in-frame clones and drops some. The data show around 250,000 clones, around 90% seen once. Specimen: peripheral blood. All receptors come from a woman aged 40-49 years who had recovered from COVID-19. The conserved cysteine and the conserved F or W are not part of the CDR3 here.

J: TRBJ2-5; V: TRBV24-1; CDR3: ATSDPGTGGVETQY
J: TRBJ1-2; V: TRBV3-1/TRBV3-2; CDR3: ASSQQGALPYGYT
J: TRBJ2-7; V: TRBV2; CDR3: AGSGRGGSGYEQY
J: TRBJ2-2; V: TRBV7-8; CDR3: ASSYRGFWELF
J: TRBJ2-1; V: TRBV30; CDR3: AWIQGDANEQF
J: TRBJ2-5; V: TRBV11-2; CDR3: ASSGGAAGDLGETQY
J: TRBJ2-1; V: TRBV28; CDR3: ASTLGLAADNEQF
J: TRBJ2-3; V: TRBV9; CDR3: ASSAVLAADTQY
J: TRBJ2-1; V: TRBV15; CDR3: ATSSTGLADYNEQF
J: TRBJ1-1; V: TRBV27; CDR3: ASSSGTGYSEAF
J: TRBJ2-7; V: TRBV7-8; CDR3: ASTTSGTGRYEQY
J: TRBJ2-3; V: TRBV29-1; CDR3: SVEELADTQY
J: TRBJ1-4; V: TRBV6-1; CDR3: ASSEGRVGVEKLF
J: TRBJ2-5; V: TRBV7-2; CDR3: ASSLRSAGQSETQY
J: TRBJ1-1; V: TRBV25-1; CDR3: ASSAPSGTGISV
J: TRBJ1-2; V: TRBV6-5; CDR3: ASSYSHSSNYGYT
J: TRBJ1-1; V: TRBV7-9; CDR3: ASSGTTGNTEAF
J: TRBJ2-3; V: TRBV5-4; CDR3: ASSTDNSGNTDTQY
J: TRBJ2-1; V: TRBV27; CDR3: ASRTSGRHNEQF
J: TRBJ2-1; V: TRBV11-2; CDR3: ASSSRTSGSVYEQF
J: TRBJ2-1; V: TRBV21-1; CDR3: ASSSASGRADEQF
J: TRBJ1-5; V: TRBV6-1; CDR3: ASSGGTAGGNQPQH
J: TRBJ2-7; V: TRBV7-7; CDR3: ASSLLSSAGGYEQY
J: TRBJ1-6; V: TRBV2; CDR3: ASSSSNSVGRGNSPLH
J: TRBJ2-7; V: TRBV10-2; CDR3: ASSEGTGRPYEQY
J: TRBJ2-5; V: TRBV7-2; CDR3: ASSLALAGGETQY
J: TRBJ1-2; V: TRBV29-1; CDR3: SVGESGYT
J: TRBJ2-4; V: TRBV5-1; CDR3: ASSPGTTPRIDTQY
J: TRBJ2-3; V: TRBV2; CDR3: ASSDRGGADTQY
J: TRBJ2-3; V: TRBV29-1; CDR3: SVARQPSTDTQY
J: TRBJ2-1; V: TRBV3-1/TRBV3-2; CDR3: ASSQEFLGLFNEQF
J: TRBJ2-7; V: TRBV14; CDR3: ASAGQTEQY
J: TRBJ2-7; V: TRBV19; CDR3: ASSETIQASHEQY
J: TRBJ1-5; V: TRBV25-1; CDR3: ASSQTGSNQPQH
J: TRBJ2-3; V: TRBV6-2/TRBV6-3; CDR3: ASSPGLVTDTQY
J: TRBJ2-7; V: TRBV18; CDR3: ASSPPGGPSYEQY
J: TRBJ2-2; V: TRBV30; CDR3: AWKAPQWRTGELF
J: TRBJ2-3; V: TRBV2; CDR3: ASSGQRASTDTQY
J: TRBJ1-2; V: TRBV28; CDR3: ASRPQGGAIVNYGYT
J: TRBJ1-2; V: TRBV7-9; CDR3: ASSLSSRQDYGYT
J: TRBJ2-1; V: TRBV5-1; CDR3: ASSLGGNSYNEQF